The 25 T cell receptor beta chains listed next were all sequenced from one sample in a study of cytomegalovirus exposure and HLA in healthy donors. The PCR ran on 60 Vbeta and 13 Jbeta primers. The repertoire was sequenced with immunoSEQ multiplex PCR; TCRdb's copy has only in-frame clones and lacks some. In the table there are about 160,000 clones, roughly 75% of which are singletons. The specimen sequenced was PBMCs. These receptor sequences come from a female donor in good health and CMV-seronegative.

The chain combines TRBV7-8 with TRBJ1-5, with 7 bases that match TRBD1. Germline loops: CDR1 SGHVS, CDR2 FQNEAQ. The CDR3 length is 15 residues. Trimming at V came to 6 bases and at J to 2 bases, leaving 7 bases not matched to a gene. CDR3 nucleotides: TGTGCCAGCAGAGAGGGACAGTTACGCAATCAGCCCCAGCATTTT. It encodes CASREGQLRNQPQHF.

The rearrangement links TRBV25-1 to TRBJ1-5, with a tentative D call TRBD1 (6 bases). Between the trimmed V and J ends, which lost 6 bases and 9 bases, there was a span of 12 bases. The CDR3 totals 12 residues. Germline V CDR1 and CDR2: MGHDK, SYGVNS. The CDR3 loop is CASSRGSRPQHF. CDR3 coding DNA: TGTGCCAGCAGCAGGGGATCGAGGCCCCAGCATTTT.

This clone has just a few counts. The chain recombines TRBV27 with TRBJ1-5; 8 nucleotides agree with TRBD1. This CDR3 spans 16 amino acids. CDR1 and CDR2 (germline): MNHEY, SMNVEV (reference sequence). V shed 6 bases and J 0 bases; nucleotides not matched to a gene: 7. The DNA for the CDR3 is TGTGCCAGCAGCAGGGGGCTAGGGTATAGCAATCAGCCCCAGCATTTT. Protein product: CASSRGLGYSNQPQHF.

The chain links TRBV5-5 to TRBJ2-1; 11 nucleotides match TRBD2. The CDR3 spans 18 residues. CDR1 is SGHKS, CDR2 YYEKEE, per germline (reference sequence). The junction had 9 bases not matched to a gene; V was cut back by 1 base and J by 3 bases. CDR3 in amino acids: CASSLLGASGGLYNEQFF. The CDR3 nucleotides are TGTGCCAGCAGCTTGTTGGGGGCTAGCGGGGGGCTCTACAATGAGCAGTTCTTC.

The chain combines TRBV29-1 with TRBJ2-3; D is uncertain. The V end was cut by 5 bases, the J end by 4 bases, with 13 bases between. Looked up from germline, CDR1 is SQVTM and CDR2 is ANQGSEA. CDR3 length: 13 amino acids. CDR3 nucleotide sequence: TGCAGCGTTAGGAGCCCGAGAGCAGATACGCAGTATTTT. Translating it yields CSVRSPRADTQYF.

The J gene is TRBJ2-7, the V gene TRBV4-3, with TRBD1 matching 10 bases. CDR1 LGHNA and CDR2 YSLEER come from the germline V gene. Germline trimming cut 0 bases from V and 4 bases from J; bases unmatched to any gene: 6. The CDR3 contains 16 residues. Here the CDR3 DNA reads TGCGCCAGCAGCCAAGATCTTGGACAGGGGGTGTACGAGCAGTACTTC. Translated: CASSQDLGQGVYEQYF.

This chain joins TRBV27 and TRBJ1-6, with 9 nucleotides matching TRBD1. Germline values: CDR1 MNHEY, CDR2 SMNVEV (reference sequence). J gave up 10 bases and V 5 bases, and 9 bases lay outside the gene matches. The CDR3 has 15 residues. The CDR3 DNA reads as TGTGCCAGCAGTCCGACAGGGGGTCCATGGTCACCCCTCCACTTT. Residues: CASSPTGGPWSPLHF.

The chain has TRBV5-8 and TRBJ1-5, with TRBD1 matching 7 bases. CDR3 length equals 15 residues. The V and J ends lost 7 bases and 2 bases, in that order; junction bases with no gene match: 9. Germline V gene sequence: CDR1 SGHTS, CDR2 YDEGEE. The CDR3 sequence: CASSTGVLGNQPQHF. CDR3 sequence (DNA): TGTGCCAGCTCCACAGGGGTTCTGGGCAATCAGCCCCAGCATTTT.

V is TRBV27 and J is TRBJ2-7; TRBD2 aligns across 7 bases. J was trimmed by 3 bases and V by 3 bases; bases with no gene match: 2. Per germline, CDR1 MNHEY and CDR2 SMNVEV (reference sequence). CDR3 length: 13 residues. The chain's CDR3 is CASSFSGGYEQYF. The CDR3 DNA reads TGTGCCAGCAGTTTCTCGGGAGGCTACGAGCAGTACTTC.

CDR3 sequence (DNA): TGTGCCTGGAGTGGGAGGGGTTCTCCGAATTACGAGCAGTACTTC. Translation gives CAWSGRGSPNYEQYF. V usage is TRBV30 and J usage is TRBJ2-7, with D perhaps TRBD2 (6 bases). Trimming removed 1 base from V and 4 bases from J, with 17 bases in between. Per the germline V gene, CDR1 is GTSNPN and CDR2 is SVGIG (reference sequence). This CDR3 has 15 residues.

The genes are TRBV14 and TRBJ1-4, with 8 bases that match TRBD1. CDR1 and CDR2 from the germline V gene are SGHDN and FVKESK. The CDR3 extends over 17 amino acids. After removal of 4 bases from V and 8 bases from J, the junction contained 15 bases not matched to a gene. The CDR3 DNA is TGTGCCAGCAGCCGAATCTCTCAGGGGGCGCTTGCCGAAAAACTGTTTTTT. Amino acid sequence: CASSRISQGALAEKLFF.

V is TRBV7-2 and J is TRBJ1-5, with a possible D match to TRBD1 (5 bases). V lost 5 bases to trimming and J lost 0 bases, with 20 bases between them. CDR1 SGHTA and CDR2 FQGNSA come from the germline V gene. The CDR3 has 18 residues. Here the CDR3 DNA reads TGTGCCAGCAGCCCCGAGGCAGGGCTCCTGAATAGCAATCAGCCCCAGCATTTT. Translation gives CASSPEAGLLNSNQPQHF.

V is TRBV15 and J is TRBJ2-7; TRBD2 agrees at 8 bases. CDR1 and CDR2 (germline): LNHNV, YYDKDF (reference sequence). With V trimmed by 1 base and J by 3 bases, 8 bases remained unmatched. The CDR3 is 16 amino acids. The CDR3 region is CATSRVTGGMVYEQYF. The DNA of the CDR3 is TGTGCCACCAGCAGAGTTACGGGAGGGATGGTCTACGAGCAGTACTTC.

V gene TRBV11-2 combines with J gene TRBJ2-1, with 10 bases aligning to TRBD1. Germline CDR1 is SGHAT and CDR2 is FQNNGV. V was pared by 3 bases and J by 6 bases, with 8 bases of the junction left unmatched. This CDR3 region has 16 residues. The CDR3 reads CASSFLRQGALNEQFF. The CDR3 DNA follows: TGTGCCAGCAGCTTCCTTCGACAGGGGGCGCTCAATGAGCAGTTCTTC.

This clone showed up just a few times. The chain recombines TRBV15 with TRBJ2-1, with 7 bases matching TRBD1. The CDR3 runs to 15 residues. J gave up 7 bases and V 0 bases, and 6 bases lay outside the gene matches. Per the germline V gene, CDR1 is LNHNV and CDR2 is YYDKDF (reference sequence). The CDR3 DNA sequence: TGTGCCACCAGCAGAGATGAGGGGGCGTCTAATGAGCAGTTCTTC. It yields the protein CATSRDEGASNEQFF.

This sequence joins TRBV6-6 and TRBJ1-5, with TRBD1 matching 9 bases. The CDR3 runs 15 residues. From germline, CDR1 is MNHNY and CDR2 SVGAGI (reference sequence). The junction had 12 bases not matched to a gene; V was cut back by 6 bases and J by 9 bases. The CDR3 DNA sequence: TGTGCCAGCAGCTTTCCGGGACAGGGAAAATTGCCCCAGCATTTT. It yields the protein CASSFPGQGKLPQHF.

In its sample, this clone was seen a few times. The chain recombines TRBV15 with TRBJ2-5; 9 nucleotides match TRBD2. The germline V gene has CDR1 LNHNV and CDR2 YYDKDF (reference sequence). The V gene end was trimmed by 1 base and the J gene end by 5 bases; junction bases not matched to a gene: 14. The CDR3 sequence is 18 residues long. The CDR3 sequence: CATSRGGGGGGAMETQYF. CDR3 sequence (DNA): TGTGCCACCAGCAGAGGGGGAGGGGGCGGGGGGGCCATGGAGACCCAGTACTTC.

This chain links TRBV6-1 with TRBJ2-7; TRBD1 is a possible D gene (5 bases). Germline values: CDR1 MNHNS, CDR2 SASEGT. V gave up 5 bases and J gave up 2 bases, with 10 bases separating them. The CDR3 contains 13 residues. The CDR3 loop reads CASSFTTAYEQYF. CDR3 sequence (DNA): TGTGCCAGCAGTTTCACGACAGCCTACGAGCAGTACTTC.

J is TRBJ2-3 and V is TRBV7-9; perhaps TRBD2 as D (5 bases). Germline CDR1 reads SEHNR; CDR2 reads FQNEAQ (reference sequence). The CDR3 is 14 residues long. V was pared by 1 base and J by 4 bases, with 9 bases between. The CDR3 loop reads CASSLDGGPDTQYF. In nucleotides, the CDR3 is TGTGCCAGCAGCTTAGATGGAGGTCCAGATACGCAGTATTTT.

The chain joins TRBV30 to TRBJ1-6; D not certain. The CDR3 covers 15 residues. Germline loops: CDR1 GTSNPN, CDR2 SVGIG (reference sequence). V lost 0 bases and J lost 0, with 6 bases in between. The CDR3 is CAWSVRSSYNSPLHF. The CDR3 nucleotides are TGTGCCTGGAGTGTACGGAGCTCCTATAATTCACCCCTCCACTTT.

CDR3: CASSQGLLAGGHEQFF. In DNA form, the CDR3 reads TGTGCCAGCAGCCAAGGGTTACTAGCGGGAGGGCATGAGCAGTTCTTC. The rearrangement joins TRBV7-9 to TRBJ2-1; TRBD2 agrees at 13 bases. The CDR3 consists of 16 residues. J gave up 8 bases and V 5 bases, and 9 bases lay outside the gene matches. The germline V gene encodes CDR1 SEHNR and CDR2 FQNEAQ (reference sequence).

This clone was seen a handful of times. V is TRBV6-1 and J is TRBJ1-4; possible D gene TRBD1, 6 bases. CDR1 is MNHNS and CDR2 is SASEGT in the germline V gene. V lost 3 bases to trimming and J lost 9 bases, with 11 bases between them. This CDR3 region has 13 residues. Here the CDR3 DNA reads TGTGCCAGCAGTGAGGGGCAGGGGAAAAAACTGTTTTTT. Translating gives CASSEGQGKKLFF.

V and J are TRBV27 and TRBJ1-3; D uncertain. The DNA end is more similar to TRBJ2-2, so the J call may be wrong. Germline CDR1 and CDR2: MNHEY and SMNVEV (reference sequence). The CDR3 is 13 amino acids. CDR3 protein: CASSFRSTGELFF. CDR3 bases: TGTGCCAGCAGTTTCAGAAGCACCGGGGAGCTGTTTTTT.

V gene TRBV5-1 combines with J gene TRBJ2-5; a weak D match, TRBD1 (7 bases). CDR3 length: 12 residues. Trimming removed 7 bases at V and 5 bases at J, with 12 bases between. Germline CDR1 is SGHRS and CDR2 is YFSETQ. The CDR3 coding sequence is TGCGCCAGCCGGACAGGAGGGGAGACCCAGTACTTC. Its translation is CASRTGGETQYF. Using reference TRBV5-1 and TRBJ2-5 for the parts outside the CDR3, the full variable domain is KAGVTQTPRYLIKTRGQQVTLSCSPISGHRSVSWYQQTPGQGLQFLFEYFSETQRNKGNFPGRFSGRQFSNSRSEMNVSTLELGDSALYLCASRTGGETQYFGPGTRLLVL.

The J gene is TRBJ2-2, the V gene TRBV29-1, with D possibly TRBD2 on 6 matching bases. Trimming took 1 base from V and 6 from J, leaving 15 bases between them. CDR1 and CDR2 (germline): SQVTM, ANQGSEA. This CDR3 region has 15 residues. The CDR3 sequence is CSVEGTNGTAGELFF. CDR3 nucleotides: TGCAGCGTTGAAGGGACTAACGGGACCGCCGGGGAGCTGTTTTTT.